This T cell receptor (beta chain) was found in a study of blood T cell repertoires in COVID-19. On the study more broadly: The origin of the acute and convalescent COVID-19 samples was the United States, Italy and Spain.

Sequencing used immunoSEQ multiplex PCR; TCRdb keeps in-frame clones, though not all of them. The table has more than 250,000 clones, roughly 87% seen once. There are 17 residues in the CDR3. Trimming pared 1 base from V and 7 bases from J, leaving 20 bases between. CDR1 is LGHNA, CDR2 YSLEER, per germline. Categorization into cohorts depended on clinical history that participants reported. The recovered donors of Cohort 3 showed two negative PCRs, clearance, or symptom resolution. This TCR derives from a woman aged 40 to 49 who had recovered from COVID-19. The chain uses TRBV4-3 and TRBJ1-3; no clear D. Sequencing used PBMCs or T cells enriched from blood (not recorded which). CDR3 amino acids: CASSQVLAGFARNTIYF. Written as DNA, the CDR3 is TGCGCCAGCAGCCAAGTTTTGGCGGGGTTTGCTCGGAACACCATATATTTT.